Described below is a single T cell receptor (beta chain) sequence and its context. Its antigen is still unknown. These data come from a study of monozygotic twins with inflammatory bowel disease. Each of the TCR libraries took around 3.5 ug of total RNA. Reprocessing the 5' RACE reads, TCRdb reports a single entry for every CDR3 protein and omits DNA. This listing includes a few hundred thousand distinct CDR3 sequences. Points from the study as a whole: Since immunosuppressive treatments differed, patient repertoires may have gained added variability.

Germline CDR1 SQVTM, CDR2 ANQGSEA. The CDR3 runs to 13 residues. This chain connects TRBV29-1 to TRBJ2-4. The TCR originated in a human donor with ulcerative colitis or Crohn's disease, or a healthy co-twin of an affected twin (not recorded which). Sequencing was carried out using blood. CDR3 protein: CSVNGPRKNIQYF.